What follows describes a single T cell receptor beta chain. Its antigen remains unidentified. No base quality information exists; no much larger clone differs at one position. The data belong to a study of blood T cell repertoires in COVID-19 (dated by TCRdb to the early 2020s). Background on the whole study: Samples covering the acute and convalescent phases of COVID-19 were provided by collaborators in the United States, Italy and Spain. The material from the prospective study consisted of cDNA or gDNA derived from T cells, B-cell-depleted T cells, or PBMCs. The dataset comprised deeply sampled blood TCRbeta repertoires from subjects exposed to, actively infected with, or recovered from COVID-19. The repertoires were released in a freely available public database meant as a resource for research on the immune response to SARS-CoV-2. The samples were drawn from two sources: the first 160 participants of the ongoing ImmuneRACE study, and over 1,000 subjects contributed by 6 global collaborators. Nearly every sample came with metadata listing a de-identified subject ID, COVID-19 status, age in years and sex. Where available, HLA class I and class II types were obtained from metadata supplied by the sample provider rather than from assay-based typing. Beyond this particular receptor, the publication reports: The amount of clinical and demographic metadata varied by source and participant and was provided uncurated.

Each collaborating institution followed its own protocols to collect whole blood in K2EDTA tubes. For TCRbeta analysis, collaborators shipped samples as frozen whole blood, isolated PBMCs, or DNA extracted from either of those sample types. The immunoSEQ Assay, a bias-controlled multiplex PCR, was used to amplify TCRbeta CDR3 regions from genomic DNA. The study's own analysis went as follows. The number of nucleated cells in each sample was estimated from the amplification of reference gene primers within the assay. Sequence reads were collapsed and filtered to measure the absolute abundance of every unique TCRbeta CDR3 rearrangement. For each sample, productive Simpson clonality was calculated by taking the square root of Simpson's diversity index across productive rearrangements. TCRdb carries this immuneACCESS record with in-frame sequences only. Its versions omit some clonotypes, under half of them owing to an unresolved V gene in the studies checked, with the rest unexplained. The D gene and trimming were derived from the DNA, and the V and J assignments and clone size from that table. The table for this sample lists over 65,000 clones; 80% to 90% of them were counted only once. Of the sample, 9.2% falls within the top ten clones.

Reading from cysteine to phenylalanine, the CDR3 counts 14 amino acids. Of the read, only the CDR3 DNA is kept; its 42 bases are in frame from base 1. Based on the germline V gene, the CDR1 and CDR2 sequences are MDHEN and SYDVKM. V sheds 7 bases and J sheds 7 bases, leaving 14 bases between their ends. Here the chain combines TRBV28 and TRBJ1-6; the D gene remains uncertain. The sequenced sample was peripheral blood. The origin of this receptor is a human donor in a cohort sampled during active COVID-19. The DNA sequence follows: TGTGCCAGCAACAGTCGTTGGGCGAATTCACCCCTCCACTTT. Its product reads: CASNSRWANSPLHF.